The entry that follows covers one TCR beta chain sequence. Antigen unknown. These data belong to a study of cytomegalovirus exposure and HLA in healthy donors. Sequenced by immunoSEQ multiplex PCR; TCRdb stores in-frame clones only, minus some. The sample records over 200,000 clones, 80% to 90% being singletons. Study results and caveats: One later analysis, an examination of the 100 to 150 validation repertoires, found that first-cohort TCR clusters tended to co-occur in them. The authors listed about 170 TCR beta chains as cytomegalovirus-associated.

This clonotype was sampled from a woman between 18 and 29 years old in good health and CMV-seronegative. Sequencing used PBMCs.

The CDR3 DNA is TGTGCCACGGAAGGACAGGGGGCGAGTAAGTTTTTT. Translating gives CATEGQGASKFF. The chain recombines TRBV7-9 with TRBJ1-4; TRBD1 matches 11 bases. The CDR3 extends over 12 amino acids. Losses at the gene ends were 10 bases for V and 16 bases for J; bases not matched to a gene: 11. The germline V gene encodes CDR1 SEHNR and CDR2 FQNEAQ (reference sequence).